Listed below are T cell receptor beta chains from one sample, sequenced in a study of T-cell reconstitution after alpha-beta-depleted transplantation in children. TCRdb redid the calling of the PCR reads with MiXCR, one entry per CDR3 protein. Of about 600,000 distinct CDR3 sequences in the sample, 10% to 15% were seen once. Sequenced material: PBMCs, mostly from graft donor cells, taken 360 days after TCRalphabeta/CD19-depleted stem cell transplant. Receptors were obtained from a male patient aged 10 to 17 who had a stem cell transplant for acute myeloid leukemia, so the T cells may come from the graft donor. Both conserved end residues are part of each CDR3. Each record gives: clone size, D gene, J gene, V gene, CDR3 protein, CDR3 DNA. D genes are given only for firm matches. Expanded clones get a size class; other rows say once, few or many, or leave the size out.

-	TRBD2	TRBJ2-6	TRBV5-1	CASSWGLAGAIDSGANVLTF	TGCGCCAGCAGCTGGGGACTAGCGGGAGCGATCGACTCTGGGGCCAACGTCCTGACTTTC
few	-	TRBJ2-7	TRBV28	CASSRDFKRVYEQYF	TGTGCCAGCAGTCGGGACTTTAAAAGGGTCTACGAGCAGTACTTC
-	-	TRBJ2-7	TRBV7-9	CASSPRWSTLRYEQYF	TGTGCCAGCAGCCCCCGGTGGTCGACTTTACGCTACGAGCAGTACTTC
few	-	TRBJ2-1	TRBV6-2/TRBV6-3	CASSYSTRYNEQFF	TGTGCCAGCAGTTACTCGACTAGGTACAATGAGCAGTTCTTC
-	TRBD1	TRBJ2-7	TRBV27	CASRDRGPYEQYF	TGTGCCAGCAGGGACAGGGGTCCCTACGAGCAGTACTTC
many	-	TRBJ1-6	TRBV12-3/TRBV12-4	CASSIDAFGGSSAYNSPLHF	TGTGCCAGCAGTATCGATGCGTTCGGGGGCTCTTCAGCCTATAATTCACCCCTCCACTTT
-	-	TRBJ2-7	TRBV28	CASRAGREQYF	TGTGCCAGCAGGGCCGGGAGAGAGCAGTACTTC
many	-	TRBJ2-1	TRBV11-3	CASSLDIYNEQFF	TGTGCCAGCAGCTTAGACATCTACAATGAGCAGTTCTTC
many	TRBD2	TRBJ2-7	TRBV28	CASSFRLAGGLEQYF	TGTGCCAGCAGTTTTCGACTAGCGGGAGGACTAGAGCAGTACTTC
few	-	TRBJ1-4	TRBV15	CATMGWTGNEKLFF	TGTGCCACCATGGGATGGACGGGAAATGAAAAACTGTTTTTT
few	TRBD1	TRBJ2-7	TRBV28	CASSRYRQGGDEQYF	TGTGCCAGCAGCAGATATCGACAGGGGGGGGACGAGCAGTACTTC
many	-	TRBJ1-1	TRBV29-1	CSVKAQGFSTEAFF	TGCAGCGTAAAGGCTCAGGGGTTTAGCACTGAAGCTTTCTTT
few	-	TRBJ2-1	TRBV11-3	CASSLDGNEQFF	TGTGCCAGCAGCTTAGATGGCAATGAGCAGTTCTTC
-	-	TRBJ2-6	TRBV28	CASSLWQGGGANVLTF	TGTGCCAGCAGTTTATGGCAGGGGGGTGGGGCCAACGTCCTGACTTTC
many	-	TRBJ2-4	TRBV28	CASSFWEMAKNIQYF	TGTGCCAGCAGTTTTTGGGAGATGGCCAAAAACATTCAGTACTTC
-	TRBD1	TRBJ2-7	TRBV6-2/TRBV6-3	CASRRDRLEIAYEQYF	TGTGCCAGCAGAAGGGACAGGTTGGAAATCGCCTACGAGCAGTACTTC
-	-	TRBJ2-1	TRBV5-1	CASSPPGPGEQFF	TGCGCCAGCAGCCCCCCGGGCCCTGGTGAGCAGTTCTTC
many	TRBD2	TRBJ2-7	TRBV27	CASSKGLAGASSYEQYF	TGTGCCAGCAGTAAGGGACTAGCGGGTGCAAGCTCCTACGAGCAGTACTTC
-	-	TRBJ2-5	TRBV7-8	CASSLAWAETQYF	TGTGCCAGCAGCTTAGCGTGGGCAGAGACCCAGTACTTC
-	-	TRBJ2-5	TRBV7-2	CASGVKVGTQYF	TGTGCCAGCGGGGTCAAGGTTGGGACCCAGTACTTC
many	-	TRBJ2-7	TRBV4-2	CASSQEASLGYEQYF	TGTGCCAGCAGCCAAGAGGCTTCCTTGGGCTACGAGCAGTACTTC
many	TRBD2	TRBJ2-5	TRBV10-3	CAIKVSGRRETQYF	TGTGCCATCAAGGTTAGCGGGAGACGAGAGACCCAGTACTTC
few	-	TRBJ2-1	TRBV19	CASRFLGEKSPNEQFF	TGTGCCAGTAGGTTCTTGGGTGAAAAGTCGCCCAATGAGCAGTTCTTC
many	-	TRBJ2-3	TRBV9	CASSVVLSTDTQYF	TGTGCCAGCAGCGTAGTGCTTAGCACAGATACGCAGTATTTT
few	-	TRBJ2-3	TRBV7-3	CASSPLGGRGDTQYF	TGTGCCAGCAGCCCACTGGGGGGGCGAGGAGATACGCAGTATTTT
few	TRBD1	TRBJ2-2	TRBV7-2	CASSVPGQGSTGELFF	TGTGCCAGCAGTGTCCCGGGACAGGGTAGCACCGGGGAGCTGTTTTTT
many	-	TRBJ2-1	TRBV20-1	CSARAGFLISYNEQFF	TGCAGTGCTAGAGCCGGCTTTCTAATCTCCTACAATGAGCAGTTCTTC
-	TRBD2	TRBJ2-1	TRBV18	CASSLLSGRRNNEQFF	TGTGCCAGCTCACTCCTCAGCGGGAGGAGGAACAATGAGCAGTTCTTC
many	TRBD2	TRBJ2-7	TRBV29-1	CSVVALRTSGAYEQYF	TGCAGCGTTGTGGCTCTTCGGACTAGCGGGGCCTACGAGCAGTACTTC
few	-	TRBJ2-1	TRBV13	CASSLGGLVNNEQFF	TGTGCCAGCAGCTTAGGAGGTCTAGTCAACAATGAGCAGTTCTTC
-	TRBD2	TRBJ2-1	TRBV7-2	CASSRSSGEFYNEQFF	TGTGCCAGCAGCCGTTCTAGCGGGGAGTTTTACAATGAGCAGTTCTTC
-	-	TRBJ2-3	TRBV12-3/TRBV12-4	CASSRRGPMADTQYF	TGTGCCAGCAGTCGCCGGGGGCCTATGGCAGATACGCAGTATTTT
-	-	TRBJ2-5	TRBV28	CASSLGGLVRETQYF	TGTGCCAGCAGTTTGGGGGGCCTCGTGAGGGAGACCCAGTACTTC
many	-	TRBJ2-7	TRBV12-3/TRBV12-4	CASSLRVLGETYEQYF	TGTGCCAGCAGTTTAAGGGTCCTCGGGGAAACCTACGAGCAGTACTTC
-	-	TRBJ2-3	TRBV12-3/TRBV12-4	CASSWGSEGSDTQYF	TGTGCCAGCAGTTGGGGCTCAGAAGGATCAGATACGCAGTATTTT
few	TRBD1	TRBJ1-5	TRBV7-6	CASSSGTGQINQPQHF	TGTGCCAGCAGCTCAGGGACAGGGCAAATTAATCAGCCCCAGCATTTT
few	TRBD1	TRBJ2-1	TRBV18	CASSPKTGGEQFF	TGTGCCAGCTCACCAAAGACAGGGGGTGAGCAGTTCTTC
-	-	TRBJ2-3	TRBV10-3	CAISDLMDTQYF	TGTGCCATCAGTGACCTGATGGATACGCAGTATTTT
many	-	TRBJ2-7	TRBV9	CASSEEGSSYEQYF	TGTGCCAGCAGCGAGGAGGGTTCCTCCTACGAGCAGTACTTC
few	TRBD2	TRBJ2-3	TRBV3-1	CASGSLVGTSTTDTQYF	TGTGCCAGTGGTTCATTGGTCGGGACTAGCACGACAGATACGCAGTATTTT
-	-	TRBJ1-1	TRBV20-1	CSAHRVKAMNTEAFF	TGCAGTGCTCATCGGGTTAAAGCCATGAACACTGAAGCTTTCTTT
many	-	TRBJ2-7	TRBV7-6	CASSLGQLYEQYF	TGTGCCAGCAGCTTAGGACAGCTCTACGAGCAGTACTTC
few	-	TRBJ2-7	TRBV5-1	CASSAWDIRYEQYF	TGCGCCAGCAGCGCCTGGGACATCCGCTACGAGCAGTACTTC
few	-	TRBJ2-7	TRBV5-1	CASSLEVGPDEQYF	TGCGCCAGCAGCTTGGAGGTCGGACCGGACGAGCAGTACTTC
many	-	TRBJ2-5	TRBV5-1	CASSSNTWTQYF	TGCGCCAGCAGCTCCAACACTTGGACCCAGTACTTC
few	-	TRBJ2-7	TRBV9	CASSVGLETVQYF	TGTGCCAGCAGCGTAGGGCTAGAGACCGTGCAGTACTTC
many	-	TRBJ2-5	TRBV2	CASSEAPKQGWVF	TGTGCCAGCAGTGAAGCCCCCAAACAGGGTTGGGTCTTC
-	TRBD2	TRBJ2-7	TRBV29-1	CSAGPYSGSWCYEQYF	TGCAGCGCCGGACCCTATAGCGGGAGCTGGTGCTACGAGCAGTACTTC
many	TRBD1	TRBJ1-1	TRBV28	CASQTGWYTEAFF	TGTGCCAGCCAGACAGGGTGGTACACTGAAGCTTTCTTT
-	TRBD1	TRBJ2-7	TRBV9	CASSVGAGGMFEQYF	TGTGCCAGCAGCGTAGGGGCAGGGGGCATGTTCGAGCAGTACTTC
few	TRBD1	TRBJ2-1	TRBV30	CACTAGGEWNEQFF	TGTGCCTGTACGGCAGGGGGCGAGTGGAATGAGCAGTTCTTC